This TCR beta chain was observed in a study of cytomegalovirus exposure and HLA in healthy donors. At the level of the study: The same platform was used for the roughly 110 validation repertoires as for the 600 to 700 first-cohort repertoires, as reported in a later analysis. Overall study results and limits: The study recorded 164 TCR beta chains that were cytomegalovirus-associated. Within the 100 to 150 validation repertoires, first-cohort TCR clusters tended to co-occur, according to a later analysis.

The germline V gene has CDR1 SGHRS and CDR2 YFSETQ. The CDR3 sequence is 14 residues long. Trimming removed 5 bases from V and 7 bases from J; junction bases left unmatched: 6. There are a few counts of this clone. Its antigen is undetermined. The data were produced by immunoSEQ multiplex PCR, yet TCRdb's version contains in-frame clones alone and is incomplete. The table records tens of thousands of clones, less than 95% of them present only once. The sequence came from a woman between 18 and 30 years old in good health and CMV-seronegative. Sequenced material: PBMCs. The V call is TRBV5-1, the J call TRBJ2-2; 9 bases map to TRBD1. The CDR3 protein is CASRWDREVGELFF. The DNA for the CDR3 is TGCGCCAGCAGATGGGACAGGGAAGTCGGGGAGCTGTTTTTT.